This T cell receptor beta chain was sequenced during a study of blood T cell repertoires in COVID-19. Turning to the study itself: Samples representing acute and convalescent COVID-19 were sourced from the United States, Italy and Spain. PBMCs, B-cell-depleted T cells, or T cells were the source of the cDNA or gDNA that made up the material.

In the study's own analysis: Using reference gene primer amplification, nucleated cell counts were estimated. Here immunoSEQ multiplex PCR was the method, and the copy in TCRdb shows in-frame clones only, minus some. V and J calls and clone size are those listed in that table; D and trimming were worked out from the DNA. The sample lists around 200,000 clones, 70% to 90% occurring once. V lost 6 bases to trimming and J lost 1 base, with 9 bases between them. CDR1 and CDR2 from the germline V gene are LNHDA and SQIVND (reference sequence). The length of the CDR3 is 13 residues. Sequenced sample: peripheral blood. This rearrangement joins TRBV19 to TRBJ1-1, with D possibly being TRBD1 (5 bases). The clonotype comes from a young woman who had recovered from COVID-19. The DNA for the CDR3 is TGTGCCAGTAGACGTGACAGGAACACTGAAGCTTTCTTT. This sequence encodes CASRRDRNTEAFF.